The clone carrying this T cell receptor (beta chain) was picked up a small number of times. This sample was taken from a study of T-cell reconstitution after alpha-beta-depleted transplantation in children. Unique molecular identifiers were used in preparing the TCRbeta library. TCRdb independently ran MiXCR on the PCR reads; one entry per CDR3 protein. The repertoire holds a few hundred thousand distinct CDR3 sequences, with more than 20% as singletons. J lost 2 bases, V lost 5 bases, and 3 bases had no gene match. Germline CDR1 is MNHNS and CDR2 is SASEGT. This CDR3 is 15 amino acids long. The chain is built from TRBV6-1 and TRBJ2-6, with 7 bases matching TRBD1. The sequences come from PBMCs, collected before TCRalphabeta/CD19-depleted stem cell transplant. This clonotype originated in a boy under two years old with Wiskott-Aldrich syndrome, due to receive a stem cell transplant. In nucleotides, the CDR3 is TGTGCCAGCAGTCCGGGGACAGCTGGGGCCAACGTCCTGACTTTC. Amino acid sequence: CASSPGTAGANVLTF.